What follows are 4 T cell receptor beta chains derived from one specimen sequenced in a study of CD8+ T cells in alopecia areata (dated by TCRdb to the late 2010s). This specimen's time point label, interpreted: around 26 weeks on oral tofacitinib. The treatment or condition label of this sample denotes: oral pan-JAK inhibitor, 5-10 mg twice daily. Receptor amplification or capture employed the immunoSEQ multiplex PCR assay. RNA was extracted from all samples and reverse transcribed into cDNA, which served as template for TCR sequencing. TCRdb's version of the immuneACCESS table is confined to in-frame rearrangements and falls short of the full clone set. An unresolved V gene accounts for under half of the shortfall where checked; the remainder is of unknown origin. In this sample the table shows 80,000 to 100,000 clones, around 44% of which occur a single time. The ten largest account for around 18% of the sample.

The sequencing used CD8+ T cells sorted from blood, collected at week 24, from a patient treated with tofacitinib. These receptors came from a human donor with alopecia areata.

J is TRBJ1-3 and V is TRBV7-9; no firm D call. This CDR3 region has 15 residues. V was clipped by 4 bases and J by 4 bases, with 14 bases between them. CDR1 SEHNR and CDR2 FQNEAQ come from the germline V gene (reference sequence). As DNA, the CDR3 is TGTGCCAGCAGCTACACCCCAGGAATAGGAAACACCATATATTTT. It yields the protein CASSYTPGIGNTIYF.

The V call is TRBV4-1, the J call TRBJ1-5, with D uncertain. Germline CDR1 MGHRA, CDR2 YSYEKL. Trimming left V 0 bases short and J 1 base short, with 10 bases between. This CDR3 has 16 residues. Here the CDR3 reads CASSQEQGSSNQPQHF. Written as DNA, the CDR3 is TGCGCCAGCAGCCAAGAGCAAGGGTCAAGCAATCAGCCCCAGCATTTT.

This clone appeared a few times. The genes are TRBV4-2 and TRBJ2-1; 10 bases agree with TRBD2. In germline, CDR1 is LGHNA, CDR2 YNFKEQ. The V gene end was trimmed by 4 bases and the J gene end by 8 bases; junction bases not matched to a gene: 8. The CDR3 has 15 amino acids. The CDR3 loop is CASSLHPAGGDEQFF. The CDR3 nucleotides are TGTGCCAGCAGCCTCCATCCAGCGGGAGGGGATGAGCAGTTCTTC.

This clone has just a few counts. V gene TRBV14 combines with J gene TRBJ1-4, with TRBD1 matching over 8 bases. The CDR3 extends over 14 amino acids. Unmatched junction bases numbered 5, after V lost 4 bases and J lost 7 bases. The germline V gene encodes CDR1 SGHDN and CDR2 FVKESK. CDR3 loop: CASSRRDRTEKLFF. CDR3 DNA sequence: TGTGCCAGCAGCCGCCGGGACAGGACTGAAAAACTGTTTTTT.